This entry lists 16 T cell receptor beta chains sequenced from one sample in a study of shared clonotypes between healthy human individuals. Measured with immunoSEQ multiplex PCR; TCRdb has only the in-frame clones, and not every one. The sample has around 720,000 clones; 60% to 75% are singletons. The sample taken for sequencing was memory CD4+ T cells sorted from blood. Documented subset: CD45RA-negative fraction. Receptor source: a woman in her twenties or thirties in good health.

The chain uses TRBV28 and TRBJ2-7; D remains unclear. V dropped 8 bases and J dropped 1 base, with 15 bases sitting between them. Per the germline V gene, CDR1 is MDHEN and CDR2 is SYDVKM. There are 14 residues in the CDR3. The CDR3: CASGPGQRSYEQYF. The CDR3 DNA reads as TGTGCCAGCGGACCGGGCCAACGTTCCTACGAGCAGTACTTC.

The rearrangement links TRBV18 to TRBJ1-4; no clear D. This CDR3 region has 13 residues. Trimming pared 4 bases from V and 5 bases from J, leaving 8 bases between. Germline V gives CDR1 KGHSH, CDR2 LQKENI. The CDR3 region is CASSLRPNEKLFF. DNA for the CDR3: TGTGCCAGCTCACTACGGCCCAATGAAAAACTGTTTTTT. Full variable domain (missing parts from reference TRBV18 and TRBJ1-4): NAGVMQNPRHLVRRRGQEARLRCSPMKGHSHVYWYRQLPEEGLKFMVYLQKENIIDESGMPKERFSAEFPKEGPSILRIQQVVRGDSAAYFCASSLRPNEKLFFGSGTQLSVL.

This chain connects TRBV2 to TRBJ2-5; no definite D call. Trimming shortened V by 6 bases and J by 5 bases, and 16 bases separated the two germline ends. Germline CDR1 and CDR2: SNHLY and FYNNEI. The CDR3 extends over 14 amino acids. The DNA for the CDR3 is TGTGCCAGCAGAGCATTGGGCCGCATGGAGACCCAGTACTTC. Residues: CASRALGRMETQYF.

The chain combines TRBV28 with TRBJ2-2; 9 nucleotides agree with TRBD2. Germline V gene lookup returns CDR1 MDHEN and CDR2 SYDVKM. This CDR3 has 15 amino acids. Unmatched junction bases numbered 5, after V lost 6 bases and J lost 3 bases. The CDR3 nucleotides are TGTGCCAGCAGGGCTAGCGGGACGTACACCGGGGAGCTGTTTTTT. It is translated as CASRASGTYTGELFF.

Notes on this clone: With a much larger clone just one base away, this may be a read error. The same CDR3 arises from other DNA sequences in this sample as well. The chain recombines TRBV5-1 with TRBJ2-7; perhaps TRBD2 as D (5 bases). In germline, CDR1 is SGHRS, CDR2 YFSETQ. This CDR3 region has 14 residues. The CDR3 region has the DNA TGTGCCAGCAGCTTGGAGGTCAGCGGAGTCGAGCAGTACTTC. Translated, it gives CASSLEVSGVEQYF.

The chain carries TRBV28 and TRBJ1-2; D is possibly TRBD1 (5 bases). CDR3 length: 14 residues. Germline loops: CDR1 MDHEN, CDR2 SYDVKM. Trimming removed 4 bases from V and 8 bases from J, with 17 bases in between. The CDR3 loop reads CASSWTPSLTGYTF. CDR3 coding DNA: TGTGCCAGCAGTTGGACACCATCACTAACGGGCTACACCTTC.

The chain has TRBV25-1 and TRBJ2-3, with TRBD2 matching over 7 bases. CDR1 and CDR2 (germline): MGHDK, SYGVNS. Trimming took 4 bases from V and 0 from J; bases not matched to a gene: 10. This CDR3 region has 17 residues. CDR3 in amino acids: CASSAALASGSTDTQYF. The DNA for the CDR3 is TGTGCCAGCAGTGCGGCTCTGGCTAGCGGTAGCACAGATACGCAGTATTTT.

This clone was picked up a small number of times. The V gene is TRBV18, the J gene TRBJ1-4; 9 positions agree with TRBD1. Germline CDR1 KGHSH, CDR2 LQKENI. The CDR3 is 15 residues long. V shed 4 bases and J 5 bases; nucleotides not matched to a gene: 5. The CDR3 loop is CASSLSTGGNEKLFF. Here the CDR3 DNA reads TGTGCCAGCTCACTATCGACAGGGGGGAATGAAAAACTGTTTTTT.

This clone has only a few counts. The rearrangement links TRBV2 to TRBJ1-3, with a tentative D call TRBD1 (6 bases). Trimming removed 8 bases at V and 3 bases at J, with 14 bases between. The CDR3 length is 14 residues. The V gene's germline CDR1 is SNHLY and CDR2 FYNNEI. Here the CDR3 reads CASLAGQGGNTIYF. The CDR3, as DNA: TGTGCCAGCCTCGCGGGACAAGGTGGAAACACCATATATTTT.

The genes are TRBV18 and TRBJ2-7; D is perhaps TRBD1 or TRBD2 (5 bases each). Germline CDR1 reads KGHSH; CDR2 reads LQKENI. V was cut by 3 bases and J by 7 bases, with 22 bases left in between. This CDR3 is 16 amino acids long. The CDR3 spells CASSPLPGRSVREQYF. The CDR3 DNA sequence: TGTGCCAGCTCACCCCTTCCGGGACGGAGTGTACGGGAGCAGTACTTC. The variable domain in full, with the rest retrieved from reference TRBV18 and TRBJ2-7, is NAGVMQNPRHLVRRRGQEARLRCSPMKGHSHVYWYRQLPEEGLKFMVYLQKENIIDESGMPKERFSAEFPKEGPSILRIQQVVRGDSAAYFCASSPLPGRSVREQYFGPGTRLTVT.

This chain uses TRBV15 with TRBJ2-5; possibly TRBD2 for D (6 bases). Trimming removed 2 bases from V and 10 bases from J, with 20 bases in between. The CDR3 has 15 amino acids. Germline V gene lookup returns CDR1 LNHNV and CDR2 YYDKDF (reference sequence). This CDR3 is CATSRLLGILGGQYF. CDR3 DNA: TGTGCCACCAGCAGACTCCTGGGGATACTCGGGGGCCAGTACTTC.

CDR3 sequence: CASSLRGGIQETQYF. Here the CDR3 DNA reads TGTGCCAGCAGCCTCCGGGGGGGGATCCAAGAGACCCAGTACTTC. The rearrangement joins TRBV28 to TRBJ2-5, with TRBD2 matching 8 bases. The length of the CDR3 is 15 residues. The germline V gene has CDR1 MDHEN and CDR2 SYDVKM. V shed 6 bases, J shed 1 base, and the junction held 7 bases outside the gene matches.

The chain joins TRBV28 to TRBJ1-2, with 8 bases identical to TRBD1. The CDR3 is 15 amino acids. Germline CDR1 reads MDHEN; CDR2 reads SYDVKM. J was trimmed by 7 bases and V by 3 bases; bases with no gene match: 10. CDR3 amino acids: CASSFWTGQGGGYTF. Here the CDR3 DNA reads TGTGCCAGCAGTTTCTGGACAGGACAGGGAGGTGGCTACACCTTC.

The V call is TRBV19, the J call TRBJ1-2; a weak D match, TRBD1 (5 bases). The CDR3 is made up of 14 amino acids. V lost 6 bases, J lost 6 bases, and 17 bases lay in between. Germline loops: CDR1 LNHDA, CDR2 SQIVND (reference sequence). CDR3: CASSVQGFGHGYTF. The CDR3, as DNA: TGTGCCAGTAGCGTCCAGGGATTTGGACATGGCTACACCTTC.

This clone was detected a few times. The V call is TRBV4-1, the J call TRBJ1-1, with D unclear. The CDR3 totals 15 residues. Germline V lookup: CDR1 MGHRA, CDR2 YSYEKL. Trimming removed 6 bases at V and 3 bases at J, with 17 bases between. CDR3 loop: CASSRSVGQDTEAFF. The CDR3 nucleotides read TGCGCCAGCAGTCGTTCTGTTGGTCAGGACACTGAAGCTTTCTTT.

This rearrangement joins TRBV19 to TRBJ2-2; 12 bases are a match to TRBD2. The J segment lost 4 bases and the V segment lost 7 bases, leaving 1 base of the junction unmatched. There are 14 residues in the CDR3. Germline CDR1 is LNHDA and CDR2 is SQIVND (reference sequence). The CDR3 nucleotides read TGTGCCAGTATGACTAGCGGGGGCACCGGGGAGCTGTTTTTT. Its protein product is CASMTSGGTGELFF. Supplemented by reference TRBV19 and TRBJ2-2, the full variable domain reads DGGITQSPKYLFRKEGQNVTLSCEQNLNHDAMYWYRQDPGQGLRLIYYSQIVNDFQKGDIAEGYSVSREKKESFPLTVTSAQKNPTAFYLCASMTSGGTGELFFGEGSRLTVL.